This note documents a single T cell receptor (beta chain) sequence. RNA amounts of roughly 0.45 to 1 ug underwent reverse transcription with random hexamers. From the immunoSEQ multiplex PCR reads, TCRdb called clonotypes with MiXCR, one entry per CDR3 protein. The sample includes roughly 180,000 distinct CDR3 sequences, less than 95% of them seen just once. V shed 6 bases and J 8 bases; nucleotides not matched to a gene: 11. The CDR3 has 15 residues. This record comes from a study of CD8 T cells in Susac syndrome. The rearrangement uses TRBV12-3 or TRBV12-4 and TRBJ2-1, with 9 bases matching TRBD1. The sample was CD4+ T cells from PBMCs. The receptor was isolated from a human donor in good health. The CDR3 region is CASRGRDREVYEQFF. CDR3 in DNA: TGTGCCAGCAGAGGCCGGGACAGGGAAGTCTATGAGCAGTTCTTC.